This T cell receptor (beta chain) was identified during a study of blood T cell repertoires in COVID-19. The data were produced by immunoSEQ multiplex PCR, yet TCRdb's version contains in-frame clones alone and is incomplete. Here the sample spans roughly 33,000 clones, 70% to 85% being singletons. Per the germline V gene, CDR1 is WNHNN and CDR2 is SYGVQD (reference sequence). The trim removed 0 bases at V and 4 bases at J, leaving 9 bases unmatched. The CDR3 extends over 18 amino acids. The clonotype originates from an older woman with acute or convalescent COVID-19. Sequenced material: peripheral blood. The V gene is TRBV10-1, the J gene TRBJ2-5; TRBD2 aligns across 12 bases. The CDR3 sequence: CASSESILAGGGRETQYF. The CDR3, as DNA: TGCGCCAGCAGTGAGTCGATACTAGCGGGGGGAGGCAGAGAGACCCAGTACTTC.